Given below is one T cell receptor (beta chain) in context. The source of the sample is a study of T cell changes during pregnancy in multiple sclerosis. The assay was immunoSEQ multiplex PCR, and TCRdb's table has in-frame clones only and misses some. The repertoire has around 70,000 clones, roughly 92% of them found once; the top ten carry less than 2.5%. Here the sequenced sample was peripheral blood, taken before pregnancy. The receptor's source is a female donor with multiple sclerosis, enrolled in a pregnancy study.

Here the CDR3 DNA reads TGCGCCAGCAGCTTGGACTCTAGCGGGAGCACTGAGCAGTTCTTC. Its protein product is CASSLDSSGSTEQFF. The J gene is TRBJ2-1, the V gene TRBV5-1; 10 nucleotides agree with TRBD2. This CDR3 has 15 amino acids. The junction had 6 bases not matched to a gene; V was cut back by 0 bases and J by 9 bases. CDR1 and CDR2 (germline): SGHRS, YFSETQ.